The 16 T cell receptor beta chains given below trace back to one sample, sequenced in a study of cytomegalovirus exposure and HLA in healthy donors. Primers: 60 Vbeta forward and 13 Jbeta reverse. Here immunoSEQ multiplex PCR was the method, and the copy in TCRdb shows in-frame clones only, minus some. This table has around 140,000 clones, 77% appearing once. Specimen: PBMCs. The receptors derive from a male donor in good health and CMV-seronegative.

The chain joins TRBV6-5 to TRBJ2-7; 9 bases match TRBD1. The V and J ends lost 6 bases and 5 bases, in that order; junction bases with no gene match: 2. Germline loops: CDR1 MNHEY, CDR2 SVGAGI. CDR3 length: 12 amino acids. The CDR3 sequence is CASRGQGNEQYF. CDR3 bases: TGTGCCAGCAGAGGACAGGGGAACGAGCAGTACTTC.

The chain is built from TRBV19 and TRBJ1-5, with D unclear. V lost 1 base to trimming and J lost 4 bases, with 8 bases between them. The CDR3 spans 14 residues. The germline V gene encodes CDR1 LNHDA and CDR2 SQIVND (reference sequence). In DNA form, the CDR3 reads TGTGCCAGTAGTATAGTGGCAGATAATCAGCCCCAGCATTTT. Residues: CASSIVADNQPQHF.

V is TRBV6-1 and J is TRBJ2-7; D unresolved. This CDR3 comprises 12 residues. V was clipped by 6 bases and J by 5 bases, with 11 bases between them. Germline V gene lookup returns CDR1 MNHNS and CDR2 SASEGT. CDR3 in DNA: TGTGCCAGCAGCCGGGTAGCCGACGAGCAGTACTTC. This sequence encodes CASSRVADEQYF.

The DNA for the CDR3 is TGTGCCAGCAGTAGCCAGGGAAGCAACTCTGGAAACACCATATATTTT. It encodes CASSSQGSNSGNTIYF. The J gene is TRBJ1-3, the V gene TRBV6-6, with D possibly matching TRBD1 (5 bases). Trimming stripped 5 bases from V and 0 bases from J, with 14 bases between. Germline CDR1 reads MNHNY; CDR2 reads SVGAGI (reference sequence). This CDR3 contains 16 residues.

This chain uses TRBV18 with TRBJ1-1; 11 bases match TRBD1. V trimming: 1 base; J trimming: 0 bases; junction bases outside the gene matches: 4. The CDR3 runs to 17 residues. Germline V gives CDR1 KGHSH, CDR2 LQKENI. CDR3 sequence reads: CASSPLGQGEVNTEAFF. CDR3 nucleotide sequence: TGTGCCAGCTCACCACTGGGACAGGGGGAAGTGAACACTGAAGCTTTCTTT.

The genes are TRBV2 and TRBJ2-5; 7 nucleotides line up with TRBD2. The end of the DNA is better explained by TRBJ2-7, so the J call may be wrong. The germline V gene encodes CDR1 SNHLY and CDR2 FYNNEI. The CDR3 sequence is 14 residues long. CDR3 amino acids: CASSEVRGGHEQYF. CDR3 nucleotides: TGTGCCAGCAGTGAAGTTCGGGGAGGGCACGAGCAGTACTTC.

The CDR3 DNA reads as TGTGCCTGGACTCAGGGGTCCGAGCAGTACTTC. It encodes CAWTQGSEQYF. This sequence joins TRBV30 and TRBJ2-7; D may be TRBD1 (6 bases). This CDR3 has 11 residues. V lost 4 bases to trimming and J lost 6 bases, with 10 bases between them. Germline loops: CDR1 GTSNPN, CDR2 SVGIG (reference sequence).

The V gene is TRBV7-2, the J gene TRBJ1-1, with 7 positions matching TRBD1. The CDR3 contains 14 residues. After removal of 4 bases from V and 2 bases from J, the junction contained 4 bases not matched to a gene. Germline CDR1 SGHTA, CDR2 FQGNSA. The CDR3 here is CASSSTGSNTEAFF. CDR3 bases: TGTGCCAGCAGCTCGACAGGGTCTAACACTGAAGCTTTCTTT.

V and J are TRBV2 and TRBJ1-2; D perhaps matches TRBD1 (5 bases). The V gene's germline CDR1 is SNHLY and CDR2 FYNNEI. Trimming left V 3 bases short and J 3 bases short, with 11 bases between. The length of the CDR3 is 14 residues. The chain's CDR3 is CASSDDTGYYGYTF. The DNA of the CDR3 is TGTGCCAGCAGTGATGATACAGGATACTATGGCTACACCTTC.

The V call is TRBV6-1, the J call TRBJ1-5; 7 bases align to TRBD1. Germline V gene lookup returns CDR1 MNHNS and CDR2 SASEGT. V lost 2 bases, J lost 5 bases, and 9 bases stayed unmatched. This CDR3 comprises 16 residues. The CDR3 sequence is CASSESGGTVHQPQHF. The CDR3 DNA follows: TGTGCCAGCAGTGAATCAGGTGGGACAGTCCATCAGCCCCAGCATTTT.

This clone appeared a single time. This chain uses TRBV9 with TRBJ2-2, with 10 bases fitting TRBD2. This CDR3 contains 15 residues. Trimming cost V 3 bases and J 5 bases; bases outside gene matches: 4. CDR1 and CDR2 (germline): SGDLS, YYNGEE. CDR3 sequence (DNA): TGTGCCAGCAGCGGGGTAGCGGGGGGTACCGGGGAGCTGTTTTTT. This codes for CASSGVAGGTGELFF. Filled out from reference TRBV9 and TRBJ2-2, the complete variable domain reads DSGVTQTPKHLITATGQRVTLRCSPRSGDLSVYWYQQSLDQGLQFLIQYYNGEERAKGNILERFSAQQFPDLHSELNLSSLELGDSALYFCASSGVAGGTGELFFGEGSRLTVL.

This clone was detected only a few times. The genes are TRBV27 and TRBJ2-6; 10 bases match TRBD2. The CDR3 totals 19 residues. V was pared by 5 bases and J by 4 bases, with 14 bases of the junction left unmatched. CDR1 MNHEY and CDR2 SMNVEV come from the germline V gene (reference sequence). CDR3 amino acids: CASSTSPGSGRAGANVLTF. For the CDR3, the DNA is TGTGCCAGCAGTACCTCCCCGGGGAGCGGGAGGGCCGGGGCCAACGTCCTGACTTTC.

This clone appeared once. The rearrangement joins TRBV29-1 to TRBJ2-7, with TRBD1 as a possible D gene (6 bases). The V gene lost 7 bases and the J gene lost 2 bases, with 12 bases spanning the gap. This CDR3 has 12 amino acids. Per the germline V gene, CDR1 is SQVTM and CDR2 is ANQGSEA. CDR3 nucleotide sequence: TGCAGCGGCGAGGACAGCGCCTACGAGCAGTACTTC. Its protein product is CSGEDSAYEQYF.

The gene calls are TRBV6-1 and TRBJ2-2; 10 nucleotides match TRBD2. The germline V gene has CDR1 MNHNS and CDR2 SASEGT. CDR3 length equals 15 residues. Germline trimming cut 6 bases from V and 5 bases from J; bases unmatched to any gene: 6. The CDR3 nucleotides are TGTGCCAGCAGACCGGGACTAGCGATAACCGGGGAGCTGTTTTTT. It encodes CASRPGLAITGELFF.

The chain has TRBV19 and TRBJ1-6; no clear D. The CDR3 has 14 residues. Germline loops: CDR1 LNHDA, CDR2 SQIVND (reference sequence). V lost 1 base to trimming and J lost 7 bases, with 8 bases between them. The CDR3 here is CASSIGQLNSPLHF. The DNA of the CDR3 is TGTGCCAGTAGTATAGGGCAGTTGAATTCACCCCTCCACTTT.

The chain carries TRBV30 and TRBJ2-1; 16 bases align to TRBD2. The CDR3 has 15 residues. V lost 0 bases to trimming and J lost 9 bases; unmatched junction nucleotides: 2. Germline CDR1 is GTSNPN and CDR2 is SVGIG (reference sequence). CDR3 bases: TGTGCCTGGAGTGTGGGACTAGCGGGAGGGATTGAGCAGTTCTTC. It encodes CAWSVGLAGGIEQFF.